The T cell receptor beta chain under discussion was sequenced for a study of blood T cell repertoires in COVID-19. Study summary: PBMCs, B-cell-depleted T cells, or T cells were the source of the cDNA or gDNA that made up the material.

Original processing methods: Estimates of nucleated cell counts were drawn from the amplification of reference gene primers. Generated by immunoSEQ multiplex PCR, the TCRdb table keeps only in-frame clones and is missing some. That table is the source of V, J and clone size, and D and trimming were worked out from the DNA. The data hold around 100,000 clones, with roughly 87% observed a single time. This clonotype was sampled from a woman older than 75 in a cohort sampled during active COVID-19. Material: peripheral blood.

This CDR3 is CASDLAGGQAGTQYF. The CDR3 region has the DNA TGTGCCAGCGATCTAGCGGGGGGCCAGGCCGGGACCCAGTACTTC. This chain connects TRBV6-5 to TRBJ2-5; TRBD2 matches at 11 bases. The trim removed 8 bases at V and 7 bases at J, leaving 12 bases unmatched. The CDR3 consists of 15 residues. Germline V lookup: CDR1 MNHEY, CDR2 SVGAGI.